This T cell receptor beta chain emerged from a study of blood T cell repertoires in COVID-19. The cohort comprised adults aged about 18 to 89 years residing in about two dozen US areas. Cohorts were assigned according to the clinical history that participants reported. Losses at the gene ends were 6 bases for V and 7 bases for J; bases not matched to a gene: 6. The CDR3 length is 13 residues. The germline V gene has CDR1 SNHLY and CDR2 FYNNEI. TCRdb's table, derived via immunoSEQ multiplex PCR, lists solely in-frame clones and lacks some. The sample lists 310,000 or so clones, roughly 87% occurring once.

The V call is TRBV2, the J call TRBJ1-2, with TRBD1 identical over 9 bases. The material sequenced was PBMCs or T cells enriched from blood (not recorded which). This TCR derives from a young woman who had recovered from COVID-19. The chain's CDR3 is CASSRTGGSGYTF. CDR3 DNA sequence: TGTGCCAGCAGCCGTACAGGGGGCTCTGGCTACACCTTC.